The entry below gives a single T cell receptor beta chain sequence along with its context. Its antigen is unknown. Within one base of it there is no much larger clone, and no base qualities were kept. The germline V gene encodes CDR1 MDHEN and CDR2 SYDVKM. Including the terminal cysteine and phenylalanine, the CDR3 comprises 15 residues. CDR3 DNA is the only sequence kept; it has 45 bases, read in frame from the first base. V and J lose 6 bases and 5 bases, and a span of 20 bases separates them. The TCR beta CDR3 regions were amplified from the RNA transcripts. A first-round RT-PCR of the TCR CDR3 used the HTBI primer set with the Qiagen OneStep RT-PCR kit. Libraries were constructed in a second round of multiplex PCR, after which size selection and purification were performed. The libraries were sequenced on an Illumina HiSeq2000 using paired-end 100 bp reads. The authors' pipeline ran thus. SOAPnuke was used to process the raw data, throwing out any read that contained adapters or uncalled bases, had a mean Phred below 15, or lacked an exact constant-primer or identifier match. COPE v1.2.5 was used to merge the high-quality paired reads, and each unique nucleotide sequence was defined as a clonotype. MiTCR v1.1 was used to align the clonotypes against IMGT TRBV, TRBD and TRBJ reference segments. Only V-J combinations with frequency above 0.0001, covering about 99% of repertoires, were analysed. The TCS score was defined as the ratio of F50 (clonal expansion) to E x V (chaos), calculated using BLOSUM62-based TCRdist between CDR3 peptides within each V-J. Welch's t-statistics and random forest reduced around 520 V-J features to 13, which were used in a naive Bayes classifier (R e1071). TCRdb trimmed public reads at Q25 via fastp, called clones via MiXCR and kept in-frame beta chains. Rows are unified per CDR3 protein, each entry keeping the most common DNA and genes. TCRdb assigned the V and J calls; the authors' analysis was not used. For this sample there are around 350,000 distinct CDR3 sequences; roughly 15% appear just once. The ten largest clones add up to around 20% of the sample.

Moderately to severely active disease, a Clinical Activity Score of at least 3, a NOSPECS grade of at least 4, and a duration under 3 months were present in ophthalmopathy patients. Patients with uncontrolled infections, other autoimmune diseases, pregnancy or lactation were excluded. Clinical symptoms, serum thyroxine and TRAb, thyroid ultrasound, and orbital computed tomography formed the basis for the diagnoses. PBMCs were isolated from 10 ml of fresh peripheral blood by Ficoll-Paque density gradient centrifugation. Total RNA was extracted with Trizol reagent, and quality was checked on an Agilent 2100 Bioanalyzer. This record comes from a study of T cells in Graves' hyperthyroidism and ophthalmopathy (dated by TCRdb to about 2019). In terms of the full investigation: Peripheral blood samples were taken at the time of initial diagnosis, prior to any treatment. To identify distinguishing TCR V-J signatures, a discovery cohort of around 100 patients was used, comprising 40 to 45 with Graves' ophthalmopathy and roughly 60 with stable Graves' hyperthyroidism. Prospective prediction of ophthalmopathy was tested in an independent validation cohort consisting of fewer than 20 hyperthyroidism patients and more than 15 patients who later progressed to ophthalmopathy. The 100 discovery patients were randomly divided into training and test sets at a 7:3 ratio. In addition, the study compared T-cell repertoires in thyroid tissue and in blood from five or six Graves' hyperthyroidism patients. After blood sampling, hyperthyroidism patients were treated with methimazole at a starting dose of 30 mg daily, and ophthalmopathy patients were treated with high-dose intravenous methylprednisolone. TCR Vbeta CDR3 sequencing of around 130 peripheral blood samples (43 ophthalmopathy, roughly 72 hyperthyroidism and some 17 progressor patients) is reported in the paper.

Study-level results and caveats: In validation, the model predicted progression to ophthalmopathy a median of about 6 months before onset, with around 70% sensitivity and about 72% specificity. Sample size was not statistically predetermined, and investigators were not blinded to group allocation. Ophthalmopathy was separated from stable hyperthyroidism by a 13 V-J signature model, with 87.88% sensitivity and approximately 84% specificity obtained in cross-validation and 80%/75% obtained in testing. Most expanded thyroid clonotypes (frequency above 0.001) were also detected in blood, suggesting blood repertoires may reflect thyroid immune responses.

The sequence came from a woman aged 55-70 years with Graves' ophthalmopathy. The rearranged segments are TRBV28 and TRBJ2-7; 6 matching bases give a weak D call of TRBD2. Material: blood. The DNA reads as follows: TGTGCCAGCAGGTTTTTGCTAGCGAGAGTCGACGAGCAGTACTTC. This is translated as CASRFLLARVDEQYF.